This T cell receptor beta chain was sequenced in a study of cytomegalovirus exposure and HLA in healthy donors. Whole-study results and caveats: Later analysis demonstrated an association between a missense DCLRE1C variant and TCR beta V- and J-gene trimming.

PCR was performed using 60 Vbeta and 13 Jbeta primers. Some clones are missing from TCRdb's copy, which holds only in-frame ones; the method was immunoSEQ multiplex PCR. The data contain about 120,000 clones, about four fifths of them seen just once; the ten biggest clones take up less than 2.5%. The ends were cut back, 8 bases at V and 1 base at J, with 5 bases in the middle. The germline V gene has CDR1 SNHLY and CDR2 FYNNEI. The CDR3 is 11 amino acids. This clone was observed a handful of times. Its antigen is as yet unknown. This clonotype was sampled from a woman between 40 and 50 years old in good health and CMV-seronegative. V usage is TRBV2 and J usage is TRBJ1-1; D is undetermined. Sequencing used PBMCs. The CDR3 coding sequence is TGTGCCAGCCAACAGAACACTGAAGCTTTCTTT. This sequence encodes CASQQNTEAFF.